This paragraph reports one T cell receptor (beta chain). The source of the sample is a study of patients and donors after allogeneic stem cell transplantation. Per the germline V gene, CDR1 is GTSNPN and CDR2 is SVGIG (reference sequence). V was shortened by 1 base and J by 6 bases, with 7 bases between the two germline ends. The CDR3 covers 11 residues. TCRdb reanalysed the RT-PCR reads using MiXCR and keeps one entry per CDR3 protein. The table lists 920,000 or so distinct CDR3 sequences, around 17% of them singletons. This rearrangement joins TRBV30 to TRBJ2-7, with D unclear. The sequencing sample was made of blood, either unsorted or a sorted T cell fraction (not recorded which). The sequence derives from a human donor who was either an allogeneic HSCT recipient or a stem cell or donor lymphocyte infusion donor (not recorded which). It is not recorded whose cells these are; they may come from a transplant donor. The CDR3 reads CAWSEQVEQYF. The CDR3 DNA reads as TGTGCCTGGAGTGAGCAGGTCGAGCAGTACTTC.